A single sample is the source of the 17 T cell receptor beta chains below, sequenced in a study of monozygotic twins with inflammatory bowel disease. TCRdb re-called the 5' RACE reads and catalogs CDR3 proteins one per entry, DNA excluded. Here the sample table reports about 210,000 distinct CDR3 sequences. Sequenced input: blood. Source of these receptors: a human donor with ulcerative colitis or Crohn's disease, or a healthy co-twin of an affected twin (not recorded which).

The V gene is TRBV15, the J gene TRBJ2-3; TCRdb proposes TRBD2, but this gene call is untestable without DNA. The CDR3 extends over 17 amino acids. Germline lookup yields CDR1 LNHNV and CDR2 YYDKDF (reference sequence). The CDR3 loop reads CATSREVAGGPSDTQYF.

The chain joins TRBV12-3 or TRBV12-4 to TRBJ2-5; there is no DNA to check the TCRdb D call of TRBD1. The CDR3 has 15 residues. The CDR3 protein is CASSTSRGLSETQYF.

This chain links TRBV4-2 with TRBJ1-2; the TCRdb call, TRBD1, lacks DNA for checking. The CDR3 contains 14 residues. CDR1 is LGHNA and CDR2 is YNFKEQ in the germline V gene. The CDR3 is CASSQKTGDYGYTF.

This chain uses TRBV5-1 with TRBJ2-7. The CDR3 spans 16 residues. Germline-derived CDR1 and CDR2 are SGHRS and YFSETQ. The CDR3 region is CASSLTADGSSYEQYF.

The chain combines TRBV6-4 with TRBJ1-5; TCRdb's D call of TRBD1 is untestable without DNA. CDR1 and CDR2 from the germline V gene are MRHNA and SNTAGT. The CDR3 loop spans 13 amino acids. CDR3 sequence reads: CASSQGAHQPQHF.

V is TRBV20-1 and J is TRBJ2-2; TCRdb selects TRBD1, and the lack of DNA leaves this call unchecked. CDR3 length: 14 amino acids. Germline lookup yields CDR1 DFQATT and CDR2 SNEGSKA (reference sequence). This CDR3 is CSARDPGASGELFF.

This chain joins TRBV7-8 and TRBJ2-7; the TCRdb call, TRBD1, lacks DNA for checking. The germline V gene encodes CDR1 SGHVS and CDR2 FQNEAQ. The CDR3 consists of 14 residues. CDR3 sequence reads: CASSEWTGSGEQYF.

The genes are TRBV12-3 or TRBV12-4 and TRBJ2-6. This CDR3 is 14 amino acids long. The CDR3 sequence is CASRLNSGANVLTF.

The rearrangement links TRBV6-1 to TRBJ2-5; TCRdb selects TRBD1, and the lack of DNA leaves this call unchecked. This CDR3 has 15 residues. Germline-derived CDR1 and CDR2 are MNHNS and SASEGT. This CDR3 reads CASSRPHRGGETQYF.

CDR3 sequence reads: CASSQEVGPPNEQYF. The chain couples TRBV14 to TRBJ2-7; TCRdb's D call of TRBD1 is untestable without DNA. This CDR3 has 15 amino acids. CDR1 is SGHDN, CDR2 FVKESK, per germline.

CDR3: CASSPGTGGLNSEQYF. V usage is TRBV12-3 or TRBV12-4 and J usage is TRBJ2-7; TCRdb designates TRBD1, a call that cannot be tested without DNA. The CDR3 has 16 amino acids.

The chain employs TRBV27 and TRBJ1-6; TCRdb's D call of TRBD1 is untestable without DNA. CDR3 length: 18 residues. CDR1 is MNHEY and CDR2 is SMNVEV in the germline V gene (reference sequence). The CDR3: CASAKGRTGGFDNSPLHF.

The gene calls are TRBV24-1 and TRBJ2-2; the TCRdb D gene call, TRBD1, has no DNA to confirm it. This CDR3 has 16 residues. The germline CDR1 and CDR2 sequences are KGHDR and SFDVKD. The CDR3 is CATSDSPPGNTGELFF.

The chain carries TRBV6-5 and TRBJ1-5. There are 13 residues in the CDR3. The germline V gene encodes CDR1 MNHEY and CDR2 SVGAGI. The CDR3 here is CASRYNSNQPQHF.

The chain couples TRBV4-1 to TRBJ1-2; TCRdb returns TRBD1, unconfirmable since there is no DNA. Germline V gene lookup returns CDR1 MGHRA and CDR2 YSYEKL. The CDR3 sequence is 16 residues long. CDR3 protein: CASSQEPDRTLGGYTF.

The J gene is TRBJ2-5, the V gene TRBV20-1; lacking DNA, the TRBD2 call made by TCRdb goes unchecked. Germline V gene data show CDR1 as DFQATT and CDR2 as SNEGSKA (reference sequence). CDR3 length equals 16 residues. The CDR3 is CSARVPTSGRKETQYF.

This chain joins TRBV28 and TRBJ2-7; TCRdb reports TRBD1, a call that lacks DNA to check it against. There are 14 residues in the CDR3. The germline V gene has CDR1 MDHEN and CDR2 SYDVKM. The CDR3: CASIRTGRKNEQYF. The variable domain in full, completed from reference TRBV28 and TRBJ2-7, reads DVKVTQSSRYLVKRTGEKVFLECVQDMDHENMFWYRQDPGLGLRLIYFSYDVKMKEKGDIPEGYSVSREKKERFSLILESASTNQTSMYLCASIRTGRKNEQYFGPGTRLTVT.